This T cell receptor (beta chain) was captured in a study of T cell repertoires in cytomegalovirus infection. V lost 1 base and J lost 1, with 7 bases in between. CDR1 is GTSNPN and CDR2 is SVGIG in the germline V gene (reference sequence). The CDR3 spans 13 residues. From the reads, TCRdb called clonotypes with MiXCR, one entry per CDR3 protein. The sample contains around 350,000 distinct CDR3 sequences, approximately 18% of which appear only once. The V and J genes are TRBV30 and TRBJ1-1; a weak D match, TRBD1 (5 bases). Input material: PBMCs. This clonotype originated in a human donor in good health (CMV status not recorded). Some clones in this sample may be carry-over from other donors' samples. The CDR3: CAWSGDRNTEAFF. In DNA, the CDR3 is TGTGCCTGGAGTGGAGACAGGAACACTGAAGCTTTCTTT.